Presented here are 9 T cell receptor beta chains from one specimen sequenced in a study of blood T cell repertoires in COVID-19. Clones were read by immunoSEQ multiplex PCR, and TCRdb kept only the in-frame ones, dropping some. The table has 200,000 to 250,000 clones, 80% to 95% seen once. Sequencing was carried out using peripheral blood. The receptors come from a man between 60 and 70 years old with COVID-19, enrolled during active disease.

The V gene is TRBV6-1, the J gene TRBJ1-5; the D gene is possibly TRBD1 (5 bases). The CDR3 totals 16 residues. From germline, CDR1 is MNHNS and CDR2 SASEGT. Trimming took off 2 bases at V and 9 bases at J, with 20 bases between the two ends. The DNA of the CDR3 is TGTGCCAGCAGTGAATCAAGTAGCGGCAGGGTCGGGCCCCAGCATTTT. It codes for CASSESSSGRVGPQHF.

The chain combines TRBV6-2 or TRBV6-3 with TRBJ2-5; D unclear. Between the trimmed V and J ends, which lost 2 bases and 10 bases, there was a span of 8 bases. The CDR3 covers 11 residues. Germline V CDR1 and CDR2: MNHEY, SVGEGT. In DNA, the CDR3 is TGTGCCAGCAGTTACGAGGTCGGCCAGTACTTC. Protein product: CASSYEVGQYF.

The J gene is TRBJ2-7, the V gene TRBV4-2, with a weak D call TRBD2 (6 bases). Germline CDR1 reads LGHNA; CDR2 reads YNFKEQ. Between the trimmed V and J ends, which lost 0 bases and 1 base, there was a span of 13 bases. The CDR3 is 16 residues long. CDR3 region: CASSQDASGTSYEQYF. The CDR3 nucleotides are TGTGCCAGCAGCCAAGACGCTTCCGGGACTTCCTACGAGCAGTACTTC.

CDR3 amino acids: CASSEQGLNTGELFF. CDR3 DNA sequence: TGTGCCAGCAGCGAACAGGGTCTGAACACCGGGGAGCTGTTTTTT. The chain joins TRBV6-4 to TRBJ2-2, with D tentatively TRBD1 (6 bases). CDR3 length: 15 residues. Per the germline V gene, CDR1 is MRHNA and CDR2 is SNTAGT. Trimming left V 6 bases short and J 1 base short, with 12 bases between.

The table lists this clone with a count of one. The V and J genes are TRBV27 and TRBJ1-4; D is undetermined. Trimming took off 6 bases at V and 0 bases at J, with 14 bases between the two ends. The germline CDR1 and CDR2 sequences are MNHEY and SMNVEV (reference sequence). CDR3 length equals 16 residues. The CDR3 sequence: CASSSSSFTTNEKLFF. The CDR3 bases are TGTGCCAGCAGCTCCTCCTCCTTTACAACTAATGAAAAACTGTTTTTT.

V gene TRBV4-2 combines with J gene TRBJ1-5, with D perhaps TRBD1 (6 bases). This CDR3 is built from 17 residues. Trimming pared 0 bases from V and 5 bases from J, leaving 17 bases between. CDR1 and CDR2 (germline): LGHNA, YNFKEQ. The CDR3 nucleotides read TGTGCCAGCAGCCAAGATATTCACGGGGGGCATGATCAGCCCCAGCATTTT. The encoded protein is CASSQDIHGGHDQPQHF.

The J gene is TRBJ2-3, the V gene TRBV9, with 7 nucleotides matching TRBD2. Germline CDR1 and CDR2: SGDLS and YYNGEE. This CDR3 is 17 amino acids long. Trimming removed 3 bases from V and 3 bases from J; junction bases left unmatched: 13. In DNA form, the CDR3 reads TGTGCCAGCAGCGCGAGATCTAGGGTTAGCGGGACAGATACGCAGTATTTT. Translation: CASSARSRVSGTDTQYF.

For the CDR3, the DNA is TGCGCCAGCAGCTTGGAGAGGACAGCCCCTAACTATGGCTACACCTTC. Amino acid sequence: CASSLERTAPNYGYTF. The genes are TRBV5-1 and TRBJ1-2, with a possible D match to TRBD1 (6 bases). V lost 0 bases and J 0 bases, leaving 12 bases between the germline ends. CDR3 size: 16 residues. Per the germline V gene, CDR1 is SGHRS and CDR2 is YFSETQ.

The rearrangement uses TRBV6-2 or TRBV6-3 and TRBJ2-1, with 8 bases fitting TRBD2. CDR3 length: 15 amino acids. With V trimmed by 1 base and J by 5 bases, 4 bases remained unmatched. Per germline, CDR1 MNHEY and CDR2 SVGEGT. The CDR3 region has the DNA TGTGCCAGCAGTTACTATGGCGGGAGGAACAATGAGCAGTTCTTC. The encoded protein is CASSYYGGRNNEQFF.